The 16 T cell receptor beta chains presented below share a single source sample, sequenced in a study of shared clonotypes between healthy human individuals. Naivety among CD8 cells was defined by CD45RO negativity and positive CCR7 selection, thereby excluding terminally differentiated effector memory CD45RA+ cells. Produced via immunoSEQ multiplex PCR; TCRdb's table is partial and in-frame only. The sample lists millions of clones, about 95% seen once, with about 1.1% in the top ten. The sequenced material came from naive CD8+ T cells sorted from blood. These receptors all stem from a man between 18 and 29 years old in good health.

V is TRBV5-1 and J is TRBJ2-5; TRBD2 might be the D (7 bases). V was clipped by 2 bases and J by 1 base, with 15 bases between them. CDR1 and CDR2 from the germline V gene are SGHRS and YFSETQ. CDR3 size: 16 residues. CDR3 sequence reads: CASSLRGAPPQETQYF. The CDR3 DNA sequence: TGCGCCAGCAGCTTACGGGGGGCCCCCCCCCAAGAGACCCAGTACTTC.

A note on this clone: This may come from a read error, since a much larger clone is one base off. This chain connects TRBV7-2 to TRBJ2-7; D ambiguous. Germline CDR1 SGHTA, CDR2 FQGNSA. This CDR3 region has 10 residues. V lost 5 bases and J lost 3, with 2 bases in between. The CDR3 is CASSDYEQYF. In DNA, the CDR3 is TGTGCCAGCAGCGACTACGAGCAGTACTTC.

The CDR3 DNA reads as TGTGCCAGTACGGACAGGGGCACCGGGGAGCTGTTTTTT. Protein sequence: CASTDRGTGELFF. The rearrangement links TRBV19 to TRBJ2-2; 9 bases align to TRBD1. CDR1 and CDR2 from the germline V gene are LNHDA and SQIVND (reference sequence). V gave up 7 bases and J gave up 4 bases; unmatched junction bases: 1. The length of the CDR3 is 13 residues.

The chain couples TRBV11-2 to TRBJ2-3; 8 nucleotides agree with TRBD1. V was pared by 1 base and J by 0 bases, with 3 bases of the junction left unmatched. The CDR3 spans 16 residues. Germline loops: CDR1 SGHAT, CDR2 FQNNGV. Here the CDR3 DNA reads TGTGCCAGCAGCTTAGCGGGGACAGGAAGCACAGATACGCAGTATTTT. Translation gives CASSLAGTGSTDTQYF.

CDR3 nucleotides: TGTGCCAGCAGCGAGGGACTAGCGGGAGGTATGGTAGAAGAGACCCAGTACTTC. This translates into CASSEGLAGGMVEETQYF. The chain links TRBV11-2 to TRBJ2-5; 15 bases align to TRBD2. Germline V gene sequence: CDR1 SGHAT, CDR2 FQNNGV. The length of the CDR3 is 18 residues. The V and J ends lost 5 bases and 3 bases, in that order; junction bases with no gene match: 10. The complete variable domain, with remaining parts taken from reference TRBV11-2 and TRBJ2-5, reads EAGVAQSPRYKIIEKRQSVAFWCNPISGHATLYWYQQILGQGPKLLIQFQNNGVVDDSQLPKDRFSAERLKGVDSTLKIQPAKLEDSAVYLCASSEGLAGGMVEETQYFGPGTRLLVL.

The rearrangement uses TRBV4-1 and TRBJ2-5; D is ambiguous. Germline lookup yields CDR1 MGHRA and CDR2 YSYEKL. The length of the CDR3 is 16 residues. Trimming shortened V by 1 base and J by 3 bases, and 15 bases separated the two germline ends. CDR3 residues: CASSQVPGRREETQYF. The CDR3 DNA sequence: TGCGCCAGCAGCCAAGTGCCCGGAAGAAGAGAAGAGACCCAGTACTTC.

The chain employs TRBV11-1 and TRBJ1-1; weak D call: TRBD1 (5 bases). The V gene's germline CDR1 is SGHAT and CDR2 FQDESV (reference sequence). V shed 5 bases and J shed 2 bases, with 9 bases lying between them. The CDR3 sequence is 13 residues long. CDR3 region: CASSRTGNTEAFF. CDR3 bases: TGTGCCAGCAGCCGAACAGGAAACACTGAAGCTTTCTTT.

This clone came up a few times. The chain links TRBV2 to TRBJ1-3, with D maybe TRBD1 (5 bases). There are 11 residues in the CDR3. CDR1 SNHLY and CDR2 FYNNEI come from the germline V gene. The germline V and J ends were trimmed by 11 bases and 2 bases, with 7 bases remaining between them. The chain's CDR3 is CAGGAGNTIYF. The DNA for the CDR3 is TGTGCCGGGGGAGCTGGAAACACCATATATTTT.

The J gene is TRBJ2-3, the V gene TRBV6-5; D is undetermined. The germline gives CDR1 MNHEY, CDR2 SVGAGI. The CDR3 is 14 amino acids. Trimming left V 10 bases short and J 0 bases short, with 14 bases between. CDR3 DNA sequence: TGTGCCACCACAGCCGGAACTAGCACAGATACGCAGTATTTT. Encoded protein: CATTAGTSTDTQYF.

The V and J genes are TRBV6-1 and TRBJ2-6, with a weak D call TRBD1 (6 bases). V lost 2 bases to trimming and J lost 0 bases, with 17 bases between them. The length of the CDR3 is 19 residues. CDR1 and CDR2 (germline): MNHNS, SASEGT. The CDR3 protein is CASSETRDIAYSGANVLTF. CDR3 nucleotides: TGTGCCAGCAGTGAAACCAGGGACATCGCGTACTCTGGGGCCAACGTCCTGACTTTC.

Points on this clone: Without the conserved terminal phenylalanine or tryptophan, this CDR3 likely stems from a read error. V and J are TRBV12-5 and TRBJ1-1, with D possibly being TRBD1 (5 bases). CDR1 is LGHNT, CDR2 FRNRAP, per germline. The CDR3 is 12 residues long. Trimming took 6 bases from V and 1 from J, leaving 6 bases between them. The CDR3 reads CASGTENTEAFL. The CDR3 coding sequence is TGTGCTAGTGGGACAGAGAACACTGAAGCTTTCCTT.

Remarks on this clone: At the DNA level, this CDR3 is encoded by other sequences in the same sample as well. The rearrangement links TRBV7-9 to TRBJ2-5; D is perhaps TRBD1 (6 bases). V was trimmed by 6 bases and J by 5 bases, leaving 7 bases between them. Germline V gene sequence: CDR1 SEHNR, CDR2 FQNEAQ (reference sequence). CDR3 length equals 11 residues. The chain's CDR3 is CASSRGETQYF. CDR3 DNA: TGTGCCAGCAGTAGGGGGGAGACCCAGTACTTC.

The V call is TRBV9, the J call TRBJ1-4; unclear D gene. The V gene's germline CDR1 is SGDLS and CDR2 YYNGEE. V lost 3 bases, J lost 3 bases, and 6 bases lay in between. The length of the CDR3 is 13 residues. CDR3 region: CASSADPNEKLFF. CDR3 DNA sequence: TGTGCCAGCAGCGCCGACCCTAATGAAAAACTGTTTTTT.

The chain carries TRBV7-9 and TRBJ2-3; 12 bases fit TRBD2. Trimming removed 4 bases from V and 3 bases from J; junction bases left unmatched: 8. The germline CDR1 and CDR2 sequences are SEHNR and FQNEAQ (reference sequence). The CDR3 covers 17 residues. The DNA for the CDR3 is TGTGCCAGCAGCTACCTGGGACTAGCGGGTTCTACAGATACGCAGTATTTT. This codes for CASSYLGLAGSTDTQYF.

The V and J genes are TRBV19 and TRBJ1-1, with no clear D. This CDR3 has 14 residues. CDR1 is LNHDA and CDR2 is SQIVND in the germline V gene (reference sequence). V was pared by 3 bases and J by 3 bases, with 11 bases between. The CDR3 loop is CASSIGVFDTEAFF. DNA of the CDR3: TGTGCCAGTAGTATTGGGGTTTTTGACACTGAAGCTTTCTTT.

This chain uses TRBV15 with TRBJ2-7; 7 nucleotides line up with TRBD1. Losses at the gene ends were 1 base for V and 2 bases for J; bases not matched to a gene: 2. CDR1 and CDR2 from the germline V gene are LNHNV and YYDKDF (reference sequence). The CDR3 spans 14 residues. The CDR3: CATSRVQGAYEQYF. The CDR3 DNA sequence: TGTGCCACCAGCAGAGTTCAGGGGGCCTACGAGCAGTACTTC.